This TCR beta chain came from a study of shared clonotypes between healthy human individuals. Germline V gene data show CDR1 as MNHEY and CDR2 as SVGAGI. The CDR3 is made up of 13 amino acids. The ends were cut back, 5 bases at V and 4 bases at J, with 10 bases in the middle. Sequencing used immunoSEQ multiplex PCR; TCRdb keeps in-frame clones, though not all of them. Of around 550,000 clones in the sample, 90% to 96% were seen once. The sequence came from a woman aged 25 to 39 in good health. Input material: naive CD4+ T cells sorted from blood. The subset is: CD45RA+ positively selected. This rearrangement joins TRBV6-5 to TRBJ2-3; a possible D gene is TRBD2 (5 bases). CDR3 bases: TGTGCCAGCAGTGCCGGGGTAGCAGATACGCAGTATTTT. It encodes CASSAGVADTQYF.